Listed here are 2 T cell receptor beta chains from one sample, sequenced in a study of cytomegalovirus exposure and HLA in healthy donors. The PCR made use of 60 Vbeta and 13 Jbeta primers. Produced via immunoSEQ multiplex PCR; TCRdb's table is partial and in-frame only. The sample carries some 130,000 clones, 70% to 80% recorded once. Sequencing was done on a sample of PBMCs. The origin of the receptors is a man in his forties or fifties in good health and CMV-seronegative.

The table lists this clone with a count of one. The chain combines TRBV28 with TRBJ2-3; a weak D match, TRBD2 (5 bases). The CDR3 loop spans 16 amino acids. Germline CDR1 MDHEN, CDR2 SYDVKM. Trimming cost V 1 base and J 0 bases, with 11 bases left between them. CDR3 region: CASSLLASPSTDTQYF. The CDR3 bases are TGTGCCAGCAGTTTATTAGCTAGCCCGAGCACAGATACGCAGTATTTT.

This clone was seen once. V is TRBV28 and J is TRBJ2-3; D possibly corresponds to TRBD2 (7 bases). The V and J ends lost 6 bases and 4 bases respectively, with 17 bases between them. Germline lookup yields CDR1 MDHEN and CDR2 SYDVKM. The CDR3 spans 15 residues. In nucleotides, the CDR3 is TGTGCCAGCAGACTGGGGGGAGGGGGGTCAGATACGCAGTATTTT. It codes for CASRLGGGGSDTQYF.